This T cell receptor (beta chain) comes out of a study of PD-L1 blockade in urothelial cancer. Study background: Starting in about 2014, patients were given atezolizumab (1,200 mg intravenously every 3 weeks). Earlier, patients had received 0 to 3 chemotherapy regimens. Most patients, twenty-five of 29, were males with bladder-origin cancer.

Spiked synthetic TCR analogs estimated absolute template abundance per PCR. TCRdb's copy holds only in-frame clones and misses some; the assay was immunoSEQ multiplex PCR. The sample yields about 120,000 clones, roughly 90% seen once. Described time point: peripheral blood 6 weeks after treatment start. Germline V CDR1 and CDR2: MNHEY, SVGAGI. CDR3 size: 15 residues. The V and J ends lost 7 bases and 6 bases, in that order; junction bases with no gene match: 8. This receptor was identified in a man between 60 and 75 years old with urothelial cancer. The sample here was PBMCs, taken around atezolizumab (anti-PD-L1) treatment. V gene TRBV6-5 combines with J gene TRBJ2-1; TRBD2 matches 11 bases. The CDR3 sequence is CASTVAGGPINEQFF. CDR3 sequence (DNA): TGTGCCAGCACTGTAGCGGGAGGGCCTATCAATGAGCAGTTCTTC.